This is a list of T cell receptor beta chains from one sample in a study of cytomegalovirus exposure and HLA in healthy donors. Sequenced by immunoSEQ multiplex PCR; TCRdb stores in-frame clones only, minus some. This sample has roughly 120,000 clones, with over 75% found just once. The sequencing input was PBMCs. These receptors all stem from a young woman in good health and CMV-seropositive. Each CDR3 is given without its conserved first and last residue. Fields, in order: D gene, J gene, V gene, CDR3 protein. A D gene is named only where the DNA matches it firmly.

TRBD1	TRBJ1-1	TRBV5-1	ASSWGQGGQNTEAF
-	TRBJ2-3	TRBV7-2	ASSQTDRQHIPDTQY
-	TRBJ1-4	TRBV5-4	ASSLATGPSEKLF
-	TRBJ1-1	TRBV7-2	ASSLYGRGAAMNTEAF
-	TRBJ1-5	TRBV7-2	ASSFQGGQPQH
-	TRBJ1-4	TRBV6-1	ASSFTGANEKLF
TRBD1	TRBJ1-4	TRBV4-2	ASSQDIKGTDNEKLF
-	TRBJ1-1	TRBV2	ASLTANTEAF
-	TRBJ2-2	TRBV7-8	ASSSRTLGNTGELF
TRBD2	TRBJ2-2	TRBV5-1	ASSPDGGTGELF
-	TRBJ2-1	TRBV7-3	ASSLLKGVYNEQF
TRBD1	TRBJ1-1	TRBV5-1	ASSFGARGTGKSTEAF
TRBD2	TRBJ2-1	TRBV11-2	ASSLVWGGNEQF
TRBD1	TRBJ1-5	TRBV6-1	ASSARSSGGGNQPQH
-	TRBJ2-1	TRBV6-5	ASHGSYNEQF
-	TRBJ2-7	TRBV6-5	ASSYRTALGYEQY
TRBD2	TRBJ2-2	TRBV5-1	ASSFRGGTRELF
-	TRBJ2-2	TRBV7-2	ASSPGQNTGELF
TRBD1	TRBJ2-7	TRBV4-3	ASSHGQGYEQY
TRBD2	TRBJ2-3	TRBV7-2	ASSAGLAKRDTQY
-	TRBJ1-1	TRBV6-4	ASKTLQGGTEAF
-	TRBJ1-3	TRBV7-6	ASSLREAGTGNTIY
TRBD2	TRBJ2-3	TRBV7-9	ASSPDSSGPGLNTQY
TRBD2	TRBJ2-2	TRBV4-3	ASSQEGGRITGELF
TRBD1	TRBJ2-7	TRBV6-5	ASSSPGQGAYEQY
TRBD2	TRBJ2-7	TRBV2	ASSEYRGTNYEQY
-	TRBJ2-7	TRBV2	ASSVPSGAEYEQY
TRBD1	TRBJ1-1	TRBV5-4	ASSIRDRAIMNTEAF
-	TRBJ2-2	TRBV21-1	ASSFEGGNTGELF
TRBD1	TRBJ1-1	TRBV19	ASRRTGIGEAF
-	TRBJ2-3	TRBV2	ASTSDRTDTQY
-	TRBJ2-3	TRBV11-3	ASSYRLETDTQY
TRBD1	TRBJ1-1	TRBV30	AWTRDSGAPEAF
-	TRBJ2-3	TRBV4-1	ASSPYGGADTQY
TRBD2	TRBJ2-7	TRBV7-9	ASSAGLADDREQY
TRBD2	TRBJ2-2	TRBV6-1	ASSEAAGGNTGELF
TRBD1	TRBJ2-7	TRBV19	ASSRTGGNEQY
-	TRBJ1-2	TRBV2	ASSESGVPYGYT
TRBD1	TRBJ1-2	TRBV5-6	ASSLGQGLDGYT
-	TRBJ1-4	TRBV6-1	ASCRLGGSAEKLF
-	TRBJ1-1	TRBV9	ASSFSGGAGDTEAF
TRBD1	TRBJ2-7	TRBV7-9	ASSLGTGGHEQY
-	TRBJ2-6	TRBV7-9	ASSQEISQDVLT
-	TRBJ1-3	TRBV11-2	ASSFDSSGNTIY
-	TRBJ2-2	TRBV6-6	ASRLTVAGELF
-	TRBJ2-7	TRBV4-1	ASSLGQNSYEQY
TRBD1	TRBJ1-1	TRBV27	ASRRTGETEAF
-	TRBJ2-7	TRBV6-5	ASSYSAGGLLYEQY
-	TRBJ1-1	TRBV6-5	ASSFTLFTGNEAF
-	TRBJ2-5	TRBV6-6	ASSYRDLAGETQY